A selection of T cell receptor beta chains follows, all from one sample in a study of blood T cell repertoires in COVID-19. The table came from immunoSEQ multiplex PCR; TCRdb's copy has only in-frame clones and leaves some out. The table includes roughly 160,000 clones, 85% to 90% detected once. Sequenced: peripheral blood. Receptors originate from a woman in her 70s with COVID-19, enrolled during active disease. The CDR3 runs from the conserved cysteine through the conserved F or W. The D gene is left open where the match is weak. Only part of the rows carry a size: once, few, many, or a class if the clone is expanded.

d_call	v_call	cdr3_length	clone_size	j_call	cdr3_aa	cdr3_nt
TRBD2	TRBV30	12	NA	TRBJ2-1	CAIPSGYNEQFF	TGTGCCATTCCTAGCGGGTACAATGAGCAGTTCTTC
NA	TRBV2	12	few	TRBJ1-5	CASSSGNQPQHF	TGTGCCAGCAGTTCAGGGAATCAGCCCCAGCATTTT
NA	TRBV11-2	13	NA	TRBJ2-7	CASSRTDSYEQYF	TGTGCCAGCAGCCGAACGGACAGCTACGAGCAGTACTTC
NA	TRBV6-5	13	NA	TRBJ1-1	CASSYARGTEAFF	TGTGCCAGCAGTTATGCTAGGGGCACTGAAGCTTTCTTT
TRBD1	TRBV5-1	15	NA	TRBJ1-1	CASSSTGGLGTEAFF	TGCGCCAGCAGCTCGACAGGGGGTTTGGGCACTGAAGCTTTCTTT
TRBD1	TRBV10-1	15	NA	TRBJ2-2	CATGADRVNTGELFF	TGCGCCACGGGAGCGGACAGGGTAAACACCGGGGAGCTGTTTTTT
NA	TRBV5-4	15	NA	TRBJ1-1	CASSTPQGTDTEAFF	TGTGCCAGCAGCACCCCACAGGGTACAGACACTGAAGCTTTCTTT
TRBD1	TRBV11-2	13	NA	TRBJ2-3	CASRGQGTDTQYF	TGTGCCAGCAGGGGACAGGGCACAGATACGCAGTATTTT
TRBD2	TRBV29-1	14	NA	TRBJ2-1	CSVEGTSLRNEQFF	TGCAGCGTTGAAGGGACTAGTCTTCGCAATGAGCAGTTCTTC
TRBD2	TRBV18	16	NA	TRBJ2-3	CASSGTSGDGPDTQYF	TGTGCCAGCTCCGGGACTAGCGGGGATGGCCCAGATACGCAGTATTTT
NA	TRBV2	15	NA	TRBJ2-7	CASSVLGGGNYEQYF	TGTGCCAGCAGTGTGCTGGGTGGGGGGAACTACGAGCAGTACTTC
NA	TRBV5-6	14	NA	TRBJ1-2	CASSLSQGKGGYTF	TGTGCCAGCAGCTTGTCCCAGGGAAAAGGTGGCTACACCTTC
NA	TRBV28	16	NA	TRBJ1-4	CASSPAPSGLKEKLFF	TGTGCCAGCAGTCCTGCCCCCTCGGGTTTAAAGGAAAAACTGTTTTTT
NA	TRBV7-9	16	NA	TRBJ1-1	CATSMRTASWETEAFF	TGTGCCACCTCCATGAGGACAGCCTCCTGGGAAACTGAAGCTTTCTTT
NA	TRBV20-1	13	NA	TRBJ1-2	CSASRPGGLGYTF	TGCAGTGCTAGTCGCCCGGGGGGACTTGGCTACACCTTC
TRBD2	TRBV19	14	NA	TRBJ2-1	CASKEAGAGDEQFF	TGTGCCAGTAAAGAAGCGGGGGCCGGCGATGAGCAGTTCTTC
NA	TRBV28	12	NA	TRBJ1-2	CASSETFPGYTF	TGTGCCAGCAGCGAGACATTTCCGGGCTACACCTTC
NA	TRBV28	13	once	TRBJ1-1	CASSSQTPTEAFF	TGTGCCAGCAGTTCCCAAACACCCACTGAAGCTTTCTTT
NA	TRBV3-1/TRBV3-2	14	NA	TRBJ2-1	CASSKSGLDNEQFF	TGTGCCAGCAGCAAGTCGGGTCTCGACAATGAGCAGTTCTTC
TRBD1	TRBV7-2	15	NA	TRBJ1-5	CASSLNRGNNQPQHF	TGTGCCAGCAGCTTAAACAGGGGTAACAATCAGCCCCAGCATTTT
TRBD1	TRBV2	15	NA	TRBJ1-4	CASSPLGQGSEKLFF	TGTGCCAGCAGTCCATTGGGACAGGGGAGCGAAAAACTGTTTTTT
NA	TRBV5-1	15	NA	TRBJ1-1	CASSLGTGMNTEAFF	TGCGCCAGCAGCTTGGGCACAGGTATGAACACTGAAGCTTTCTTT
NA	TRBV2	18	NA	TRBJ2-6	CASSLISSGSSGANVLTF	TGTGCCAGCAGCCTTATTAGCTCAGGGTCCTCTGGGGCCAACGTCCTGACTTTC
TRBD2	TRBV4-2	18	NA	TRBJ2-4	CASSQEAAGGPSKNIQYF	TGTGCCAGCAGCCAAGAGGCAGCGGGGGGGCCAAGCAAAAACATTCAGTACTTC
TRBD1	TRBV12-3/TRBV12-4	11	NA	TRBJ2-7	CASSLGTGQYF	TGTGCCAGCAGTTTAGGGACAGGGCAGTACTTC
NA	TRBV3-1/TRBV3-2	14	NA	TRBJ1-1	CASSPRPRAGEAFF	TGTGCCAGCAGCCCACGACCTCGGGCGGGGGAAGCTTTCTTT
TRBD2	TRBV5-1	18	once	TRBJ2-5	CASRKLGLAGGQRETQYF	TGCGCCAGCAGGAAACTGGGCCTAGCGGGGGGCCAACGGGAGACCCAGTACTTC
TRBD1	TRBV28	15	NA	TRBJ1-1	CASSPGTGPYTEAFF	TGTGCCAGCAGTCCCGGGACAGGACCGTACACTGAAGCTTTCTTT
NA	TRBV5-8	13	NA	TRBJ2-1	CASSEGGDNEQFF	TGTGCCAGCAGCGAGGGGGGGGACAATGAGCAGTTCTTC
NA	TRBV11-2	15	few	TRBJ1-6	CASSLGRTANSPLHF	TGTGCCAGCAGCTTAGGACGGACAGCGAATTCACCCCTCCACTTT
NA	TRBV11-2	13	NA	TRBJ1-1	CASSPAGNTEAFF	TGTGCCAGCAGCCCAGCGGGGAACACTGAAGCTTTCTTT
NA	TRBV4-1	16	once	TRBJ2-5	CASSLLAQASQETQYF	TGCGCCAGCAGCCTGCTCGCCCAGGCTTCCCAAGAGACCCAGTACTTC
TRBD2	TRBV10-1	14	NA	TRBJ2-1	CASSGRGARNEQFF	TGCGCCAGCAGTGGGCGGGGGGCTAGGAATGAGCAGTTCTTC
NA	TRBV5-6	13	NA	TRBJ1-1	CASSSTFRDEAFF	TGTGCCAGCAGCTCCACCTTCAGGGATGAAGCTTTCTTT
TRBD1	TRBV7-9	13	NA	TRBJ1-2	CASSPGDSDGYTF	TGTGCCAGCAGCCCCGGGGACAGCGATGGCTACACCTTC
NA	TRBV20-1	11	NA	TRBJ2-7	CSARGESEQYF	TGCAGTGCTAGAGGGGAGAGCGAGCAGTACTTC
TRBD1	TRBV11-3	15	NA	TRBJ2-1	CASSFWGQGDNEQFF	TGTGCCAGCAGCTTTTGGGGACAGGGCGACAATGAGCAGTTCTTC
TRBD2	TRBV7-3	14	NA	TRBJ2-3	CASSFSGGADTQYF	TGTGCCAGCAGCTTCAGCGGGGGGGCAGATACGCAGTATTTT
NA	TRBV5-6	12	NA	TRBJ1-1	CASSLTSTEAFF	TGTGCCAGCAGCTTGACGAGCACTGAAGCTTTCTTT
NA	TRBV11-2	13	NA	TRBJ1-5	CASSSGPNQPQHF	TGTGCCAGCAGCTCTGGCCCCAATCAGCCCCAGCATTTT
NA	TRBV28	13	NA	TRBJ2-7	CASSFGGPYEQYF	TGTGCCAGCAGTTTTGGAGGCCCCTACGAGCAGTACTTC
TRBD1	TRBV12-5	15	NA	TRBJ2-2	CASRGQGVNTGELFF	TGTGCTAGTAGGGGACAGGGAGTAAACACCGGGGAGCTGTTTTTT
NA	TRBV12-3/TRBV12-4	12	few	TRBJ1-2	CASSRGGYGYTF	TGTGCCAGCAGTCGAGGGGGCTATGGCTACACCTTC
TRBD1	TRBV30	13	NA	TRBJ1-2	CAWSGDRNYGYTF	TGTGCCTGGAGTGGGGACAGGAACTATGGCTACACCTTC
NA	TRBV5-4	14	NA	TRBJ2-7	CASRPQGNHNKQYF	TGTGCCAGCAGGCCTCAGGGGAATCATAACAAGCAGTACTTC